The clone carrying this T cell receptor beta chain was seen just once. These data come from a study of blood T cell repertoires in COVID-19. Adults between roughly 18 and 95 years of age took part from fewer than 30 US areas. In the original workflow: Estimated nucleated cell counts came from reference gene primer amplification. Some clones are missing from TCRdb's copy, which holds only in-frame ones; the method was immunoSEQ multiplex PCR. The DNA was the basis for D and trimming; V, J and clone size are from that table. This sample yields 150,000 to 200,000 clones, of which 65% to 85% are seen a single time; over 6.5% belongs to the top ten. This TCR was sampled from a man aged 35 to 55 who had recovered from COVID-19. The sequencing sample was made of PBMCs or T cells enriched from blood (not recorded which).

Written as DNA, the CDR3 is TGTGCCAGCAGTGTCGACACTGAAGCTTTCTTT. Translating gives CASSVDTEAFF. The chain combines TRBV2 with TRBJ1-1; D not resolved. CDR3 length: 11 residues. In germline, CDR1 is SNHLY, CDR2 FYNNEI. V gave up 4 bases and J gave up 3 bases, with 3 bases separating them.